The following is a T cell receptor beta chain sequence with its context. No antigen is known for it. No base quality information exists; no much larger clone differs at one position. The sample is drawn from a study of OX40 agonist ivuxolimab in advanced cancers. For context, the study as a whole: The costimulatory receptor OX40 (CD134) was targeted by ivuxolimab, a fully human IgG2 agonistic monoclonal antibody. Intravenous ivuxolimab was administered to patients every 2 weeks at six dose levels: 0.01, 0.1, 0.3, 1.5, 3 and 10 mg/kg. Of the 50 to 55 dose-escalation patients, hepatocellular carcinoma was present in 19, melanoma in roughly 15, renal cell carcinoma in 9 and head and neck cancer in 9. In the dose-escalation cohort, roughly 80% of patients were male, and the mean age was roughly 60 years, with a range of about 23 to 90. Patients were allowed to have had prior anti-PD-1, anti-PD-L1 or anti-CTLA-4 therapy, and approximately 43% of the dose-escalation patients had previously received checkpoint inhibitors. Partial responses were achieved by three dose-escalation patients, of whom one had hepatocellular carcinoma and two had cutaneous melanoma. The point of sequencing TCRbeta in the periphery was to test whether ivuxolimab changed TCR sequence diversity and drove clonal T-cell expansion. The paper reports the monotherapy dose-escalation portion (N of about 54 patients) of the phase I ivuxolimab trial. Study-wide conclusions, independent of this receptor: Clonal expansion of both CD4+ and CD8+ blood T cells was observed from baseline to week 6 at doses 0.1 to 3.0 mg/kg. Low levels of normalized T-cell clonal expansion were also seen in some nonresponding patients. On average, CD8+ T cells showed more expanded clones than CD4+ T cells after ivuxolimab. In partial responders in the 0.1-3.0 mg/kg groups, normalized peripheral clonal expansion was found to be among the lowest, especially among CD8+ T cells. The antigen specificity of the clonally expanded peripheral T cells was not determined.

Taken from cysteine to phenylalanine, the CDR3 has 15 residues. Just CDR3 DNA is preserved here, 45 bases in frame from base 1. CDR1 and CDR2 are read off the germline V gene (reference sequence) as LNHDA and SQIVND. V ends up 3 bases short and J 4 bases short, with an unmatched junction base count of 4. The trial excluded patients who had a history of autoimmune disease or who were on systemic immunosuppression. Peripheral blood for TCR sequencing was collected from all dose cohorts at baseline, on cycle 4 day 1, and on cycle 7 day 1. Samples came from an open-label, multicenter, first-in-human phase I dose-escalation trial of ivuxolimab. Adults with locally advanced or metastatic head and neck squamous cell, hepatocellular, melanoma or renal cell carcinoma were enrolled in the trial. Before TCR sequencing, CD4+ and CD8+ T cells were separately sorted from peripheral blood. To sequence the TCRbeta CDR3 region, genomic DNA was isolated from the sorted cells. The immunoSEQ Assay was used for sequencing of TCRbeta CDR3 regions. TCRdb mirrors the immuneACCESS table, restricted to in-frame sequences. Some clones are absent from its copies; in checked studies, under half trace to an unresolved V gene, and the reason for the others is unknown. The sample table records approximately 69,000 clones; nearly 90% of these occur just once. Under 12% of the sample is in the top ten clones.

The rearranged segments are TRBV19 and TRBJ2-3, and 10 junction bases match TRBD1. This receptor was obtained from an adult with an advanced solid tumor such as melanoma, head and neck, liver or kidney cancer. Sequencing was performed on CD4+ or CD8+ T cells sorted from blood, taken in a trial of the OX40 agonist ivuxolimab. CDR3 region: CASSMRTGGPDTQYF. The sequenced DNA: TGTGCCAGTAGTATGAGGACAGGGGGGCCAGATACGCAGTATTTT.